The subject of this entry is one TCR beta chain. Its target is unknown. The data were obtained in a study of T cell responses to AZD1222 COVID-19 vaccine. Generated by immunoSEQ multiplex PCR, the TCRdb table keeps only in-frame clones and is missing some. The table has 90,000 to 150,000 clones, 85% to 90% seen once. Study-wide findings and caveats: In the spike-specific TCR repertoire, nearly half reportedly target unmutated variant regions.

The source was peripheral blood, collected on day 0 of AZD1222 vaccination. This TCR derives from an adult in good health.

Here the CDR3 reads CASSFRQGNSNTEAFF. CDR3 DNA sequence: TGTGCCAGCAGTTTCCGACAGGGGAATTCGAACACTGAAGCTTTCTTT. This sequence joins TRBV6-5 and TRBJ1-1; TRBD1 matches at 8 bases. The V segment lost 4 bases and the J segment 1 base; nucleotides outside the gene matches: 8. The CDR3 is 16 amino acids. Germline-derived CDR1 and CDR2 are MNHEY and SVGAGI.